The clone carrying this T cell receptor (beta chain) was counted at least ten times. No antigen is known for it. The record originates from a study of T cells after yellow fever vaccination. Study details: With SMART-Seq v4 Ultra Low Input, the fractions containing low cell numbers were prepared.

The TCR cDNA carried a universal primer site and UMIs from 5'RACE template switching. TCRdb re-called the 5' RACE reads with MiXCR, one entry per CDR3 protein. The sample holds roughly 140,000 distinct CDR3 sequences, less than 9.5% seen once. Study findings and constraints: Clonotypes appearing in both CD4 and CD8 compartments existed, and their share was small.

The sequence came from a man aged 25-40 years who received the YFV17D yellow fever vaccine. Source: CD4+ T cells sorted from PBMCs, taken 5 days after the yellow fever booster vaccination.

The CDR3 protein is CSARVRGRFETQYF. The CDR3 DNA is TGCAGTGCTAGAGTCAGGGGGCGCTTTGAGACCCAGTACTTC. J is TRBJ2-5 and V is TRBV20-1; TRBD1 aligns across 8 bases. CDR3 length: 14 amino acids. The V gene's germline CDR1 is DFQATT and CDR2 SNEGSKA (reference sequence). Trimming cost V 1 base and J 5 bases; bases outside gene matches: 6.